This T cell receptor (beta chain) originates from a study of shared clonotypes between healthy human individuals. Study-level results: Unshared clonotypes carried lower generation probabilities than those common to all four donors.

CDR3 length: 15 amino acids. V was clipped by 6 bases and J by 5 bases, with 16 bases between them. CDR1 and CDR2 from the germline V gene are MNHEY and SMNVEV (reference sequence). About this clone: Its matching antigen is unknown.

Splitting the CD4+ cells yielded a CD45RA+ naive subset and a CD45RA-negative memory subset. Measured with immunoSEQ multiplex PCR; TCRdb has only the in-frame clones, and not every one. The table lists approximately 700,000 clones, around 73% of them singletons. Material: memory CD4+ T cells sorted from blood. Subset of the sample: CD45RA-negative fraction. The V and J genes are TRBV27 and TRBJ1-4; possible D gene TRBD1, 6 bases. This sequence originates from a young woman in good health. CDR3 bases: TGTGCCAGCAGCCTCATTGGGGGGGCAAATGAAAAACTGTTTTTT. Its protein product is CASSLIGGANEKLFF.